One and the same sample provided the 22 T cell receptor beta chains below, sequenced in a study of T cell responses to AZD1222 COVID-19 vaccine. The table came from immunoSEQ multiplex PCR; TCRdb's copy has only in-frame clones and leaves some out. The sample records 130,000 or so clones, more than 80% being singletons. This specimen was peripheral blood, taken on day 0 of AZD1222 vaccination. The receptors were gathered from an adult in good health.

The J gene is TRBJ2-3, the V gene TRBV5-4; D is undetermined. The CDR3 consists of 12 residues. V gave up 3 bases and J gave up 6 bases, with 8 bases separating them. Germline loops: CDR1 SGHNT, CDR2 YYREEE (reference sequence). CDR3 bases: TGTGCCAGCAGCTCTAAGGTGGATACGCAGTATTTT. Its translation: CASSSKVDTQYF.

This sequence joins TRBV19 and TRBJ2-7; D call uncertain. Germline lookup yields CDR1 LNHDA and CDR2 SQIVND (reference sequence). This CDR3 is 13 amino acids long. V shed 4 bases and J shed 0 bases, with 7 bases lying between them. CDR3 in amino acids: CASSTASSYEQYF. For the CDR3, the DNA is TGTGCCAGTAGTACAGCCAGCTCCTACGAGCAGTACTTC.

This sequence joins TRBV15 and TRBJ2-7; TRBD2 agrees at 9 bases. Looked up from germline, CDR1 is LNHNV and CDR2 is YYDKDF (reference sequence). The junction had 13 bases not matched to a gene; V was cut back by 5 bases and J by 5 bases. This CDR3 is built from 16 residues. CDR3 loop: CATSRGLGLADNEQYF. CDR3 coding DNA: TGTGCCACCAGCCGAGGACTGGGACTAGCCGACAACGAGCAGTACTTC.

The rearrangement links TRBV4-1 to TRBJ1-2; D gene unclear. CDR1 and CDR2 from the germline V gene are MGHRA and YSYEKL. This CDR3 contains 16 residues. The V gene lost 2 bases and the J gene lost 4 bases, with 17 bases spanning the gap. CDR3 coding DNA: TGCGCCAGCAGCCAACCGCGACAAGGGCCGTCCTATGGCTACACCTTC. Translating it yields CASSQPRQGPSYGYTF.

The chain uses TRBV11-2 and TRBJ1-1, with D possibly being TRBD1 (6 bases). Per the germline V gene, CDR1 is SGHAT and CDR2 is FQNNGV. The CDR3 contains 16 residues. The V end lost 5 bases, the J end lost 0 bases, and 16 bases lay between the germline ends. Written as DNA, the CDR3 is TGTGCCAGCAGCCAGGGGTGGGCAGGGGTGAACACTGAAGCTTTCTTT. It yields the protein CASSQGWAGVNTEAFF. The entire variable domain, with the rest obtained from reference TRBV11-2 and TRBJ1-1, is as follows: EAGVAQSPRYKIIEKRQSVAFWCNPISGHATLYWYQQILGQGPKLLIQFQNNGVVDDSQLPKDRFSAERLKGVDSTLKIQPAKLEDSAVYLCASSQGWAGVNTEAFFGQGTRLTVV.

The CDR3 here is CASSKTPSGGIMGANVLTF. The CDR3 DNA reads TGTGCCAGCAGCAAAACCCCTAGCGGGGGAATAATGGGGGCCAACGTCCTGACTTTC. V usage is TRBV21-1 and J usage is TRBJ2-6; no check of the table's D call, TRBD2, against the DNA was made. TRBV21-1 is flagged as a pseudogene. The CDR3 covers 19 residues.

This clone was observed a handful of times. This sequence joins TRBV2 and TRBJ1-1; a weak D match, TRBD1 (5 bases). V lost 2 bases, J lost 0 bases, and 7 bases lay in between. Germline lookup yields CDR1 SNHLY and CDR2 FYNNEI. This CDR3 is 14 amino acids long. In DNA, the CDR3 is TGTGCCAGCAGTGAACGACAGATGAACACTGAAGCTTTCTTT. Its protein is CASSERQMNTEAFF.

The gene calls are TRBV15 and TRBJ2-5; D uncertain. Germline V CDR1 and CDR2: LNHNV, YYDKDF (reference sequence). V was cut by 8 bases and J by 5 bases, with 12 bases left in between. The CDR3 is made up of 12 amino acids. The CDR3 coding sequence is TGTGCCACCTCCCCCAGGTGGGAGACCCAGTACTTC. This translates into CATSPRWETQYF.

This clone was seen a few times. The V gene is TRBV3-1 (or the pseudogene TRBV3-2), the J gene TRBJ2-7; TRBD1 matches 9 bases. J was trimmed by 3 bases and V by 4 bases; bases with no gene match: 10. Germline CDR1 is LGHDT and CDR2 is YNNKEL (reference sequence). This CDR3 comprises 16 residues. CDR3 sequence (DNA): TGTGCCAGCAGCCGGGGACAGGGACGTTCAGGCTACGAGCAGTACTTC. Translated: CASSRGQGRSGYEQYF.

The chain carries TRBV15 and TRBJ2-1, with D perhaps TRBD2 (5 bases). V dropped 0 bases and J dropped 0 bases, with 12 bases sitting between them. Per the germline V gene, CDR1 is LNHNV and CDR2 is YYDKDF (reference sequence). The CDR3 has 17 residues. CDR3 bases: TGTGCCACCAGCAGAGATTCGGCGGGCAGCTCCTACAATGAGCAGTTCTTC. This sequence encodes CATSRDSAGSSYNEQFF.

The chain employs TRBV4-3 and TRBJ2-1; 10 nucleotides match TRBD2. The CDR3 covers 16 residues. The ends lost 4 bases at V and 3 bases at J; junction bases unmatched: 6. Per the germline V gene, CDR1 is LGHNA and CDR2 is YSLEER. In DNA form, the CDR3 reads TGCGCCAGCAGCCCCCTAGGGACTAGCGTCTACAATGAGCAGTTCTTC. Protein sequence: CASSPLGTSVYNEQFF.

This chain uses TRBV19 with TRBJ1-1; 8 positions match TRBD1. CDR1 is LNHDA, CDR2 SQIVND, per germline (reference sequence). Losses at the gene ends were 3 bases for V and 1 base for J; bases not matched to a gene: 4. The CDR3 contains 15 residues. This CDR3 reads CASSMAGGKNTEAFF. DNA of the CDR3: TGTGCCAGTAGTATGGCAGGGGGCAAGAACACTGAAGCTTTCTTT.

The rearrangement uses TRBV4-2 and TRBJ2-1; D might be TRBD1 or TRBD2, each matching 5 bases. V dropped 1 base and J dropped 9 bases, with 19 bases sitting between them. Germline V gives CDR1 LGHNA, CDR2 YNFKEQ. The CDR3 runs to 16 residues. CDR3 sequence: CASSQGGLGDRGEQFF. CDR3 DNA sequence: TGTGCCAGCAGCCAAGGAGGGTTGGGGGATCGGGGTGAGCAGTTCTTC.

V and J are TRBV29-1 and TRBJ1-2, with 9 bases lining up with TRBD1. Germline V gene sequence: CDR1 SQVTM, CDR2 ANQGSEA. V shed 6 bases, J shed 3 bases, and the junction held 5 bases outside the gene matches. CDR3 length: 13 residues. The CDR3, as DNA: TGCAGCGTCCCGGGACAGGGAGACTATGGCTACACCTTC. Its protein is CSVPGQGDYGYTF.

This rearrangement joins TRBV2 to TRBJ1-3; 9 bases align to TRBD1. The CDR3 is 15 residues long. V shed 6 bases and J 3 bases; nucleotides not matched to a gene: 6. CDR1 and CDR2 (germline): SNHLY, FYNNEI. The CDR3 here is CASSSDRGGGNTIYF. The DNA of the CDR3 is TGTGCCAGCAGCTCGGACAGGGGAGGTGGAAACACCATATATTTT.

V gene TRBV7-9 combines with J gene TRBJ1-2; 9 nucleotides line up with TRBD1. The CDR3 has 15 residues. Per germline, CDR1 SEHNR and CDR2 FQNEAQ (reference sequence). V dropped 5 bases and J dropped 3; count of bases not matched to a gene: 7. CDR3 in DNA: TGTGCCAGCAGCCGAGGACAGGGGTGGGACTATGGCTACACCTTC. Translation: CASSRGQGWDYGYTF. Using reference TRBV7-9 and TRBJ1-2 for the parts outside the CDR3, the full variable domain is DTGVSQNPRHKITKRGQNVTFRCDPISEHNRLYWYRQTLGQGPEFLTYFQNEAQLEKSRLLSDRFSAERPKGSFSTLEIQRTEQGDSAMYLCASSRGQGWDYGYTFGSGTRLTVV.

Here the CDR3 reads CASSEQGASQPQHF. CDR3 coding DNA: TGTGCCAGCAGTGAGCAGGGGGCTAGTCAGCCCCAGCATTTT. This chain connects TRBV16 to TRBJ1-5; 8 nucleotides match TRBD1. CDR1 and CDR2 from the germline V gene are KGHSY and FQNENV. The V gene end was trimmed by 6 bases and the J gene end by 6 bases; junction bases not matched to a gene: 7. CDR3 size: 14 residues. The full variable domain, in which reference TRBV16 and TRBJ1-5 provide the parts outside the CDR3, is GEEVAQTPKHLVRGEGQKAKLYCAPIKGHSYVFWYQQVLKNEFKFLISFQNENVFDETGMPKERFSAKCLPNSPCSLEIQATKLEDSAVYFCASSEQGASQPQHFGDGTRLSIL.

CDR3 nucleotide sequence: TGTGCCAGCAGTTTAATCCTAGCTGTTGTCTCCTACAATGAGCAGTTCTTC. It specifies CASSLILAVVSYNEQFF. The chain couples TRBV28 to TRBJ2-1, with TRBD2 as a possible D gene (5 bases). Trimming left V 2 bases short and J 0 bases short, with 14 bases between. This CDR3 spans 17 amino acids. Germline V gene data show CDR1 as MDHEN and CDR2 as SYDVKM. Variable domain in full (rest from reference TRBV28 and TRBJ2-1): DVKVTQSSRYLVKRTGEKVFLECVQDMDHENMFWYRQDPGLGLRLIYFSYDVKMKEKGDIPEGYSVSREKKERFSLILESASTNQTSMYLCASSLILAVVSYNEQFFGPGTRLTVL.

The chain joins TRBV4-2 to TRBJ2-7; TRBD1 might be the D (5 bases). This CDR3 contains 15 residues. V lost 1 base to trimming and J lost 3 bases, with 13 bases between them. Germline V gene sequence: CDR1 LGHNA, CDR2 YNFKEQ. CDR3: CASSQAPGSGYEQYF. For the CDR3, the DNA is TGTGCCAGCAGCCAAGCACCAGGGTCAGGCTACGAGCAGTACTTC.

V usage is TRBV30 and J usage is TRBJ2-2; D call uncertain. V was pared by 3 bases and J by 1 base, with 6 bases between. The CDR3 extends over 13 amino acids. The germline V gene has CDR1 GTSNPN and CDR2 SVGIG (reference sequence). The CDR3 spells CAWRLQNTGELFF. CDR3 nucleotide sequence: TGTGCCTGGAGGCTACAGAACACCGGGGAGCTGTTTTTT.

In its sample, this clone was seen once. The chain carries TRBV28 and TRBJ1-5; D unresolved. V lost 3 bases and J lost 2, with 11 bases in between. The length of the CDR3 is 15 residues. The V gene's germline CDR1 is MDHEN and CDR2 SYDVKM. The CDR3 nucleotides read TGTGCCAGCAGTTTCGGTGGTACGGGCAATCAGCCCCAGCATTTT. This encodes CASSFGGTGNQPQHF. Drawing the rest from reference TRBV28 and TRBJ1-5, the complete variable domain is DVKVTQSSRYLVKRTGEKVFLECVQDMDHENMFWYRQDPGLGLRLIYFSYDVKMKEKGDIPEGYSVSREKKERFSLILESASTNQTSMYLCASSFGGTGNQPQHFGDGTRLSIL.

This chain links TRBV6-1 with TRBJ1-3; D is unclear. The CDR3 runs to 14 residues. V lost 3 bases and J lost 4, with 10 bases in between. CDR1 is MNHNS, CDR2 SASEGT, per germline. The CDR3 DNA is TGTGCCAGCAGTGAGCCAGGCACAGGAAACACCATATATTTT. It is translated as CASSEPGTGNTIYF.